A selection of T cell receptor beta chains follows, all from one sample in a study of T-cell memory formation after mild COVID-19. TCRdb re-called the 5' RACE reads with MiXCR, one entry per CDR3 protein. The table has more than 300,000 distinct CDR3 sequences, around 15% seen once. Sequenced: PBMCs or a T cell subset sorted from them (not recorded which). The receptors were sampled from a man younger than 35 who had mild COVID-19 (a few samples of this study predate the infection). Cell type and time point are not known. Both conserved end residues are part of each CDR3. A D gene is named only where the DNA matches it firmly.

d_call	v_call	cdr3_aa
.	TRBV10-3	CAISESTRHPWIEKLFF
TRBD1	TRBV5-1	CASSWTGQGNTEAFF
.	TRBV20-1	CSARLPFSSETQYF
TRBD2	TRBV28	CASSPYTSGARETQYF
.	TRBV7-2	CASSLSAGSKNEQFF
TRBD1	TRBV6-6	CASRDRFNEQYF
.	TRBV5-1	CASSLDYRAFYEQYF
.	TRBV5-5	CASSFAGGGNQPQHF
TRBD2	TRBV20-1	CSARDPRAGGFGELFF
.	TRBV29-1	CSVMGENQPQHF
TRBD2	TRBV10-3	CAISILAGDDTQYF
TRBD2	TRBV3-1	CASSQDVAGYNEQFF
.	TRBV7-6	CASSLMAAPSPLHF
TRBD1	TRBV19	CASSLRQGNSAYEQYF
.	TRBV4-1	CASSHVQGSQETQYF
.	TRBV4-3	CASSQDRPTSYNSPLHF
TRBD1	TRBV7-9	CASSGTGGHGYTF
.	TRBV29-1	CSVGTTGNTIYF
TRBD1	TRBV7-2	CASGTGTGGDEQFF
TRBD1	TRBV25-1	CASSAIPQDRGDEQFF
.	TRBV20-1	CSARPYPGAGAGYTF
.	TRBV5-1	CASSLDLLLYGYTF
.	TRBV25-1	CASSEGGTELFF
.	TRBV10-3	CAISEGPWETQYF
.	TRBV11-2	CATRGSTDSYNEQFF
TRBD1	TRBV12-3/TRBV12-4	CASRDTGVPEPQHF
.	TRBV7-2	CASSRTDYTDTQYF
.	TRBV2	CASSERGEKRITDTQYF
.	TRBV5-5	CASSPWGSGGDTQYF
TRBD1	TRBV5-1	CASSLKGAASTEAFF
TRBD1	TRBV11-2	CASSSRGDEAFF
TRBD1	TRBV5-1	CASRGQGADTQYF
TRBD2	TRBV9	CASRKTSNGDTQYF